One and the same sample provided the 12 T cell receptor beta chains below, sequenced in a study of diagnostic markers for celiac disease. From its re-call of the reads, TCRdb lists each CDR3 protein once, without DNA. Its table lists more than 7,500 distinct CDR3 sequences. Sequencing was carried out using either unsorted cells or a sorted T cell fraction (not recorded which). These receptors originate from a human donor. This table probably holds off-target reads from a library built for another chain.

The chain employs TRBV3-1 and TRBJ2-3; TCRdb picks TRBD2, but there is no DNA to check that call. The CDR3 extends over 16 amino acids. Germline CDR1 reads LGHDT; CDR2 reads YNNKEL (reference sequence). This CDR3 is CASSQGVAGGPDTQYF.

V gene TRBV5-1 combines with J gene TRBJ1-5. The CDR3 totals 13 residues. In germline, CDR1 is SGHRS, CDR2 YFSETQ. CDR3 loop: CASSVDSNQPQHF.

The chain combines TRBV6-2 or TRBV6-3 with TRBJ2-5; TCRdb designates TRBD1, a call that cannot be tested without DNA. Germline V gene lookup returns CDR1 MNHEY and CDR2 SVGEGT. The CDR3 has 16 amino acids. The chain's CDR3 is CASSYATGGDQETQYF.

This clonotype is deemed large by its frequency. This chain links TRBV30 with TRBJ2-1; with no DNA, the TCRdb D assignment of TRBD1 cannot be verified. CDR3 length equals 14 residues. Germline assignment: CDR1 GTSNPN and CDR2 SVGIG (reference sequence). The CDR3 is CAGTLGASYNEQFF.

CDR3 sequence: CSVRGTTSGTSYEQYF. The chain joins TRBV29-1 to TRBJ2-7; without DNA, the TCRdb call of TRBD2 cannot be checked. The germline gives CDR1 SQVTM, CDR2 ANQGSEA. The CDR3 runs 16 residues.

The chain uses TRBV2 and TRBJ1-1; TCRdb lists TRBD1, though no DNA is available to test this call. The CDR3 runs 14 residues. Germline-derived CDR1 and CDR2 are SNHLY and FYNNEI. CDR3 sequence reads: CASSGAGKNTEAFF.

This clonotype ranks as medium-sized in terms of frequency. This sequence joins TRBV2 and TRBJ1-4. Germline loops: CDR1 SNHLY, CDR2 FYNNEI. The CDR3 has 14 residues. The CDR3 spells CASSESGHYEKLFF. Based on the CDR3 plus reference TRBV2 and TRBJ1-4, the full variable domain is EPEVTQTPSHQVTQMGQEVILRCVPISNHLYFYWYRQILGQKVEFLVSFYNNEISEKSEIFDDQFSVERPDGSNFTLKIRSTKLEDSAMYFCASSESGHYEKLFFGSGTQLSVL.

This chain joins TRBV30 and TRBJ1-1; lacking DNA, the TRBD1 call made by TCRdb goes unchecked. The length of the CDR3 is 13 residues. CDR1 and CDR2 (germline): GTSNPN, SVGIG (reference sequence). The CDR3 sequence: CAWSTTGASKAFF.

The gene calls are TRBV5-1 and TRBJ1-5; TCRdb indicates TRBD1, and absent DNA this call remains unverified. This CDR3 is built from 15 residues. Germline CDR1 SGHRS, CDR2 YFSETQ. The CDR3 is CASSQTPGSYQPQHF.

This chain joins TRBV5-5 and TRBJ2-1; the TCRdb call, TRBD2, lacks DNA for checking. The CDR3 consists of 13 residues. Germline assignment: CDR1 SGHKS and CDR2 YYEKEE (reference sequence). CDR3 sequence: CASSLMGDNEQFF.

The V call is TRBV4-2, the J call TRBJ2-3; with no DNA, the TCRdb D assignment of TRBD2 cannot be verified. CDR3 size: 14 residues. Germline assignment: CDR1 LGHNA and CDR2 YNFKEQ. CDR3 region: CASSQSGGGVRQYF.

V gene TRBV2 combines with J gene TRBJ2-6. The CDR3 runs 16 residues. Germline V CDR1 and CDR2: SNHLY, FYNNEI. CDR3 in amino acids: CASSFLRVFGANVLTF.